Following are 18 T cell receptor beta chains from one sample sequenced in a study of T cell repertoires in cytomegalovirus infection. TCRdb re-analysed the reads in MiXCR, keeping a single row per CDR3 protein. The table shows tens of thousands of distinct CDR3 sequences, with just under 4% occurring only once. The sequenced sample consisted of PBMCs. These receptors all stem from a human donor in good health (CMV status not recorded). Some clones in this sample may be carry-over from other donors' samples.

This clonotype was seen ten or more times. V gene TRBV20-1 combines with J gene TRBJ1-1; D is unresolved. Germline V gene data show CDR1 as DFQATT and CDR2 as SNEGSKA (reference sequence). The CDR3 is 12 amino acids. The ends were cut back, 6 bases at V and 6 bases at J, with 14 bases in the middle. This chain's CDR3 is CSAEQSSSEAFF. The CDR3 region has the DNA TGCAGTGCCGAACAGAGTAGCTCTGAAGCTTTCTTT.

This clonotype was recorded at least ten times. V is TRBV7-2 and J is TRBJ2-1; D possibly corresponds to TRBD2 (5 bases). V lost 0 bases to trimming and J lost 9 bases, with 9 bases between them. Per germline, CDR1 SGHTA and CDR2 FQGNSA. This CDR3 spans 13 amino acids. The CDR3 DNA reads as TGTGCCAGCAGCTTAGCCCAACGGGGTGAGCAGTTCTTC. Its protein is CASSLAQRGEQFF. Based on the CDR3 plus reference TRBV7-2 and TRBJ2-1, the full variable domain is GAGVSQSPSNKVTEKGKDVELRCDPISGHTALYWYRQSLGQGLEFLIYFQGNSAPDKSGLPSDRFSAERTGGSVSTLTIQRTQQEDSAVYLCASSLAQRGEQFFGPGTRLTVL.

The chain recombines TRBV12-3 or TRBV12-4 with TRBJ2-3, with D unclear. The CDR3 runs to 13 residues. Trimming cost V 6 bases and J 1 base, with 8 bases left between them. CDR3 in DNA: TGTGCCAGCAGACCACGACGCACAGATACGCAGTATTTT. As protein: CASRPRRTDTQYF.

There are many counts of this clonotype. The V call is TRBV7-2, the J call TRBJ2-1, with D perhaps TRBD1 (5 bases). Germline V gene data show CDR1 as SGHTA and CDR2 as FQGNSA. CDR3 size: 13 residues. Trimming removed 6 bases at V and 4 bases at J, with 10 bases between. Here the CDR3 reads CASSRDSYNEQFF. The CDR3 DNA reads TGTGCCAGCAGTAGAGACAGTTACAATGAGCAGTTCTTC. The full variable domain, with the rest looked up from reference TRBV7-2 and TRBJ2-1, is GAGVSQSPSNKVTEKGKDVELRCDPISGHTALYWYRQSLGQGLEFLIYFQGNSAPDKSGLPSDRFSAERTGGSVSTLTIQRTQQEDSAVYLCASSRDSYNEQFFGPGTRLTVL.

At least ten counts were recorded for this clonotype. The genes are TRBV6-6 and TRBJ2-1; 15 bases agree with TRBD2. CDR1 is MNHNY, CDR2 SVGAGI, per germline (reference sequence). The CDR3 contains 15 residues. The trim removed 5 bases at V and 8 bases at J, leaving 4 bases unmatched. DNA for the CDR3: TGTGCCAGCAGTCGGACTAGCGGGGGGGCTCATGAGCAGTTCTTC. Amino acid sequence: CASSRTSGGAHEQFF.

In its sample, this clonotype was seen many times. The gene calls are TRBV28 and TRBJ2-1, with D perhaps matching TRBD1 (5 bases). The CDR3 extends over 15 amino acids. Germline CDR1 reads MDHEN; CDR2 reads SYDVKM. The germline V and J ends were trimmed by 7 bases and 0 bases, with 13 bases remaining between them. CDR3: CASTLDTSSYNEQFF. Here the CDR3 DNA reads TGTGCCAGCACCCTGGACACCAGCTCCTACAATGAGCAGTTCTTC.

This clonotype was found many times. The chain combines TRBV7-3 with TRBJ2-1, with TRBD2 matching over 7 bases. This CDR3 region has 15 residues. J lost 7 bases, V lost 5 bases, and 11 bases had no gene match. Germline V gene lookup returns CDR1 SGHTA and CDR2 FQGTGA. This CDR3 reads CASSPLGLVQNEQFF. CDR3 DNA sequence: TGTGCCAGCAGCCCACTCGGACTAGTTCAAAATGAGCAGTTCTTC. Variable domain in full (rest from reference TRBV7-3 and TRBJ2-1): GAGVSQTPSNKVTEKGKYVELRCDPISGHTALYWYRQSLGQGPEFLIYFQGTGAADDSGLPNDRFFAVRPEGSVSTLKIQRTERGDSAVYLCASSPLGLVQNEQFFGPGTRLTVL.

This clonotype was counted ten times or more. The chain couples TRBV7-8 to TRBJ1-1; D might be TRBD1 (6 bases). Germline CDR1 is SGHVS and CDR2 is FQNEAQ. The CDR3 length is 14 residues. The ends were cut back, 0 bases at V and 4 bases at J, with 9 bases in the middle. In DNA form, the CDR3 reads TGTGCCAGCAGCTTAGCCGGGGGCGGCACTGAAGCTTTCTTT. Translating gives CASSLAGGGTEAFF.

This clonotype was observed many times. The chain employs TRBV6-2 or TRBV6-3 and TRBJ2-4; 8 positions agree with TRBD1. After removal of 6 bases from V and 6 bases from J, the junction contained 16 bases not matched to a gene. The CDR3 totals 17 residues. CDR1 and CDR2 (germline): MNHEY, SVGEGT. For the CDR3, the DNA is TGTGCCAGCAGACCAGACAGGGGAAGTTTAGGCGGAAACATTCAGTACTTC. Translating gives CASRPDRGSLGGNIQYF.

This clonotype was seen ten or more times. The chain carries TRBV5-4 and TRBJ1-4, with D possibly being TRBD1 (5 bases). Germline CDR1 and CDR2: SGHNT and YYREEE (reference sequence). V lost 1 base and J lost 7, with 11 bases in between. The length of the CDR3 is 14 residues. The CDR3 is CASSLKGRVEKLFF. Here the CDR3 DNA reads TGTGCCAGCAGCTTGAAGGGGCGCGTTGAAAAACTGTTTTTT.

The sample holds many counts of this clonotype. The rearrangement links TRBV7-9 to TRBJ1-3; D is undetermined. The germline V gene encodes CDR1 SEHNR and CDR2 FQNEAQ (reference sequence). The CDR3 has 14 amino acids. V lost 5 bases and J lost 4, with 12 bases in between. CDR3 DNA sequence: TGTGCCAGCAGCCTCGATCGTTCGGGAAACACCATATATTTT. Translated: CASSLDRSGNTIYF. The whole variable domain, remainder taken from reference TRBV7-9 and TRBJ1-3, is DTGVSQNPRHKITKRGQNVTFRCDPISEHNRLYWYRQTLGQGPEFLTYFQNEAQLEKSRLLSDRFSAERPKGSFSTLEIQRTEQGDSAMYLCASSLDRSGNTIYFGEGSWLTVV.

This clonotype was seen ten or more times. CDR3 amino acids: CASRDTVNSNQPQHF. The CDR3 region has the DNA TGTGCCAGCAGGGATACAGTAAATAGCAATCAGCCCCAGCATTTT. The chain recombines TRBV6-2 or TRBV6-3 with TRBJ1-5; D unresolved. This CDR3 is 15 amino acids long. V was trimmed by 6 bases and J by 0 bases, leaving 12 bases between them. Germline CDR1 and CDR2: MNHEY and SVGEGT.

This clonotype showed up many times. The chain has TRBV7-2 and TRBJ1-5, with D unclear. Germline CDR1 and CDR2: SGHTA and FQGNSA. The CDR3 loop spans 16 amino acids. The V and J ends lost 1 base and 0 bases respectively, with 10 bases between them. The CDR3 here is CASSLDRDYSNQPQHF. As DNA, the CDR3 is TGTGCCAGCAGCTTAGACAGAGACTATAGCAATCAGCCCCAGCATTTT.

Many counts were recorded for this clonotype. J is TRBJ2-3 and V is TRBV7-6; a weak D match, TRBD2 (7 bases). The CDR3 contains 17 residues. The ends were cut back, 0 bases at V and 5 bases at J, with 18 bases in the middle. From germline, CDR1 is SGHVS and CDR2 FNYEAQ. The CDR3 DNA reads TGTGCCAGCAGCTTAGCGCATGGCGGGGGCTGGGGAGATACGCAGTATTTT. As protein: CASSLAHGGGWGDTQYF.

This clonotype came up many times. The chain recombines TRBV7-2 with TRBJ1-1; TRBD1 matches 7 bases. CDR3 length: 12 amino acids. The trim removed 5 bases at V and 8 bases at J, leaving 5 bases unmatched. Germline V gives CDR1 SGHTA, CDR2 FQGNSA. Here the CDR3 DNA reads TGTGCCAGCAGCCGACCGACAGGGGAAGCTTTCTTT. Protein: CASSRPTGEAFF.

This clonotype showed up many times. The CDR3 here is CASSNPDTQYF. The CDR3 DNA sequence: TGTGCCAGCAGCAACCCAGATACGCAGTATTTT. The chain is built from TRBV7-2 and TRBJ2-3; D remains ambiguous. V was trimmed by 5 bases and J by 4 bases, leaving 4 bases between them. This CDR3 has 11 amino acids. CDR1 is SGHTA, CDR2 FQGNSA, per germline.

There are many counts of this clonotype. The chain links TRBV19 to TRBJ2-1, with D perhaps matching TRBD2 (6 bases). Germline CDR1 is LNHDA and CDR2 is SQIVND (reference sequence). This CDR3 is built from 14 residues. The ends were cut back, 3 bases at V and 3 bases at J, with 9 bases in the middle. CDR3 amino acids: CASSMWRGYNEQFF. The DNA of the CDR3 is TGTGCCAGTAGTATGTGGAGGGGCTACAATGAGCAGTTCTTC.

Ten or more counts support this clonotype. The CDR3: CASSQTGLNQPQHF. The CDR3 DNA reads TGTGCCAGCAGCCAGACAGGGCTCAATCAGCCCCAGCATTTT. The chain couples TRBV7-2 to TRBJ1-5; TRBD1 aligns across 7 bases. J gave up 3 bases and V 5 bases, and 4 bases lay outside the gene matches. The CDR3 loop spans 14 amino acids. Per germline, CDR1 SGHTA and CDR2 FQGNSA. The full variable domain, rest sourced from reference TRBV7-2 and TRBJ1-5, is GAGVSQSPSNKVTEKGKDVELRCDPISGHTALYWYRQSLGQGLEFLIYFQGNSAPDKSGLPSDRFSAERTGGSVSTLTIQRTQQEDSAVYLCASSQTGLNQPQHFGDGTRLSIL.